The 22 T cell receptor beta chains listed next were all sequenced from one sample in a study of CD8+ T cells in alopecia areata. Stated treatment: oral pan-JAK inhibitor, 5-10 mg twice daily. RNA extraction and reverse transcription yielded cDNA as sequencing template. Method: immunoSEQ multiplex PCR; TCRdb's copy keeps in-frame clones and lacks some. The profile shows approximately 100,000 clones, under 90% of them singletons. The material was CD8+ T cells sorted from blood, obtained at approximately week 30, from a patient treated with tofacitinib. All receptors come from a human donor with alopecia areata.

The genes are TRBV27 and TRBJ2-3, with D possibly being TRBD1 (5 bases). In germline, CDR1 is MNHEY, CDR2 SMNVEV (reference sequence). V gave up 7 bases and J gave up 4 bases, with 15 bases separating them. CDR3 length: 14 residues. The CDR3 is CASTPQGTPDTQYF. CDR3 bases: TGTGCCAGCACCCCGCAGGGAACCCCAGATACGCAGTATTTT.

The V and J genes are TRBV29-1 and TRBJ2-7; TRBD2 is a possible D gene (6 bases). V lost 2 bases and J lost 3, with 11 bases in between. The CDR3 length is 13 residues. The germline CDR1 and CDR2 sequences are SQVTM and ANQGSEA. CDR3 sequence reads: CSVEWEDHYEQYF. The DNA of the CDR3 is TGCAGCGTTGAATGGGAGGACCACTACGAGCAGTACTTC.

This clone showed up just once. The rearrangement uses TRBV30 and TRBJ2-5, with 7 bases that match TRBD2. V shed 6 bases, J shed 5 bases, and the junction held 12 bases outside the gene matches. This CDR3 spans 14 amino acids. Germline CDR1 is GTSNPN and CDR2 is SVGIG (reference sequence). The CDR3 nucleotides read TGTGCCTGCGACTCTAGCGGAGCCGGGGAGACCCAGTACTTC. The encoded protein is CACDSSGAGETQYF. Variable domain in full (rest from reference TRBV30 and TRBJ2-5): SQTIHQWPATLVQPVGSPLSLECTVEGTSNPNLYWYRQAAGRGLQLLFYSVGIGQISSEVPQNLSASRPQDRQFILSSKKLLLSDSGFYLCACDSSGAGETQYFGPGTRLLVL.

V usage is TRBV29-1 and J usage is TRBJ1-1; no clear D. V lost 4 bases to trimming and J lost 1 base, with 4 bases between them. The V gene's germline CDR1 is SQVTM and CDR2 ANQGSEA. The CDR3 loop spans 11 amino acids. DNA of the CDR3: TGCAGCGTTGCGCCGAACACTGAAGCTTTCTTT. Amino acids: CSVAPNTEAFF. Based on the CDR3 plus reference TRBV29-1 and TRBJ1-1, the full variable domain is SAVISQKPSRDICQRGTSLTIQCQVDSQVTMMFWYRQQPGQSLTLIATANQGSEATYESGFVIDKFPISRPNLTFSTLTVSNMSPEDSSIYLCSVAPNTEAFFGQGTRLTVV.

The gene calls are TRBV27 and TRBJ1-4; TRBD1 is a possible D gene (5 bases). Germline V gene data show CDR1 as MNHEY and CDR2 as SMNVEV (reference sequence). The CDR3 runs to 16 residues. V lost 6 bases, J lost 8 bases, and 22 bases lay in between. CDR3: CASRDNRDRVREKLFF. CDR3 DNA sequence: TGTGCCAGCAGAGATAACCGGGACCGGGTGAGGGAAAAACTGTTTTTT.

This clone was detected only once. The chain uses TRBV5-1 and TRBJ2-7; D might be TRBD1 (6 bases). Trimming pared 6 bases from V and 0 bases from J, leaving 13 bases between. This CDR3 is 14 amino acids long. Germline CDR1 and CDR2: SGHRS and YFSETQ. The CDR3 DNA reads as TGCGCCAGCACCCTGGGGGACAACTCCTACGAGCAGTACTTC. Translation: CASTLGDNSYEQYF.

The chain combines TRBV27 with TRBJ2-7; TRBD1 matches at 11 bases. Trimming removed 4 bases from V and 5 bases from J; junction bases left unmatched: 7. CDR1 and CDR2 from the germline V gene are MNHEY and SMNVEV (reference sequence). The CDR3 sequence is 15 residues long. This chain's CDR3 is CASSSTGQGENEQYF. The DNA for the CDR3 is TGTGCCAGCAGTTCGACGGGACAGGGGGAAAACGAGCAGTACTTC.

The V call is TRBV11-2, the J call TRBJ2-1; 13 positions agree with TRBD2. V lost 2 bases and J lost 7; bases outside the gene matches: 2. CDR1 SGHAT and CDR2 FQNNGV come from the germline V gene. This CDR3 has 15 amino acids. CDR3 residues: CASSLTSGGDNEQFF. The CDR3 DNA is TGTGCCAGCAGCTTAACTAGCGGGGGGGATAATGAGCAGTTCTTC.

This clone was observed once. The rearrangement joins TRBV4-1 to TRBJ2-7; the D gene is possibly TRBD2 (5 bases). The CDR3 length is 16 residues. V lost 4 bases and J 2 bases, leaving 18 bases between the germline ends. The germline V gene encodes CDR1 MGHRA and CDR2 YSYEKL. The CDR3 loop is CASSPVGLLPTYEQYF. CDR3 sequence (DNA): TGCGCCAGCAGCCCGGTCGGACTGTTGCCGACCTACGAGCAGTACTTC.

The chain joins TRBV2 to TRBJ2-7; D might be TRBD2 (6 bases). Trimming took 6 bases from V and 4 from J, leaving 10 bases between them. The CDR3 contains 12 residues. Germline loops: CDR1 SNHLY, CDR2 FYNNEI. CDR3 loop: CASSGSRYEQYF. The CDR3 nucleotides read TGTGCCAGCAGCGGGAGTAGATACGAGCAGTACTTC.

The V and J genes are TRBV7-9 and TRBJ2-7, with D tentatively TRBD1 (5 bases). CDR3 length equals 11 residues. Germline V gives CDR1 SEHNR, CDR2 FQNEAQ (reference sequence). Trimming took 6 bases from V and 12 from J, leaving 15 bases between them. CDR3 protein: CASSHDQGWYF. Here the CDR3 DNA reads TGTGCCAGCAGTCACGACCAGGGATGGTACTTC.

The chain recombines TRBV27 with TRBJ2-7; tentative D call: TRBD1 (5 bases). V lost 2 bases, J lost 6 bases, and 14 bases lay in between. The V gene's germline CDR1 is MNHEY and CDR2 SMNVEV (reference sequence). CDR3 length: 14 residues. The CDR3 nucleotides are TGTGCCAGCAGTTTAGGGCAGGGTGTTGGCGAGCAGTACTTC. This gives the protein CASSLGQGVGEQYF.

This chain links TRBV7-9 with TRBJ2-7; 13 nucleotides align to TRBD2. The germline CDR1 and CDR2 sequences are SEHNR and FQNEAQ (reference sequence). Trimming cost V 6 bases and J 6 bases; bases outside gene matches: 11. The CDR3 has 16 amino acids. The CDR3 nucleotides are TGTGCCAGCAGGAAACTACCCACTAGCGGGGGGGGCGAGCAGTACTTC. It encodes CASRKLPTSGGGEQYF.

The rearrangement joins TRBV5-4 to TRBJ2-1; no reliable D call. V was trimmed by 2 bases and J by 2 bases, leaving 11 bases between them. Germline values: CDR1 SGHNT, CDR2 YYREEE (reference sequence). The CDR3 covers 15 residues. This chain's CDR3 is CASSFALVAYNEQFF. CDR3 coding DNA: TGTGCCAGCAGCTTTGCTCTAGTGGCCTACAATGAGCAGTTCTTC.

CDR3 bases: TGCGCCAGCAGCCAAGATTCCGGACAGGGCTACGAGCAGTACTTC. Translation: CASSQDSGQGYEQYF. The rearrangement uses TRBV4-1 and TRBJ2-7, with 8 bases aligning to TRBD1. V was clipped by 0 bases and J by 3 bases; unmatched bases: 4. Germline CDR1 and CDR2: MGHRA and YSYEKL. This CDR3 region has 15 residues.

V is TRBV25-1 and J is TRBJ1-1; D might be TRBD1 (5 bases). The length of the CDR3 is 14 residues. The germline CDR1 and CDR2 sequences are MGHDK and SYGVNS. Trimming stripped 3 bases from V and 4 bases from J, with 12 bases between. Here the CDR3 DNA reads TGTGCCAGCAGTGAGTCAGGGAGACGCACTGAAGCTTTCTTT. This encodes CASSESGRRTEAFF.

V is TRBV7-8 and J is TRBJ2-1; no definite D call. The V and J ends lost 1 base and 5 bases respectively, with 9 bases between them. The CDR3 runs to 14 residues. Per germline, CDR1 SGHVS and CDR2 FQNEAQ. The CDR3 nucleotides read TGTGCCAGCAGCTTAGGTGTCGGCAACAATGAGCAGTTCTTC. This gives the protein CASSLGVGNNEQFF.

The chain carries TRBV6-1 and TRBJ2-2; maybe TRBD2 (5 bases). The V gene lost 4 bases and the J gene lost 2 bases, with 8 bases spanning the gap. Germline CDR1 and CDR2: MNHNS and SASEGT. The CDR3 has 14 amino acids. The CDR3 DNA reads as TGTGCCAGCAGTGGAGGGAGAAACACCGGGGAGCTGTTTTTT. Residues: CASSGGRNTGELFF.

The chain carries TRBV27 and TRBJ2-3, with 8 bases aligning to TRBD1. From germline, CDR1 is MNHEY and CDR2 SMNVEV (reference sequence). The V segment lost 5 bases and the J segment 5 bases; nucleotides outside the gene matches: 0. This CDR3 comprises 12 residues. The CDR3 DNA sequence: TGTGCCAGCAGTGACAGGGGAGATACGCAGTATTTT. Translated, it gives CASSDRGDTQYF.

The count of this clone is one. The genes are TRBV2 and TRBJ2-3; the D is unclear. This CDR3 contains 15 residues. The ends were cut back, 3 bases at V and 0 bases at J, with 10 bases in the middle. From germline, CDR1 is SNHLY and CDR2 FYNNEI. This chain's CDR3 is CASSEGITSTDTQYF. DNA for the CDR3: TGTGCCAGCAGTGAGGGAATAACTAGCACAGATACGCAGTATTTT.

The V call is TRBV6-5, the J call TRBJ2-7; either TRBD1 or TRBD2 may supply D (5 bases each). Germline V gene sequence: CDR1 MNHEY, CDR2 SVGAGI. The CDR3 is 15 amino acids. Trimming stripped 1 base from V and 0 bases from J, with 10 bases between. The CDR3 is CASSYFAGASYEQYF. Written as DNA, the CDR3 is TGTGCCAGCAGTTACTTCGCCGGGGCCTCCTACGAGCAGTACTTC.

In this sample, this clone turned up once. The chain recombines TRBV4-1 with TRBJ2-7; 12 bases agree with TRBD2. The CDR3 contains 16 residues. Losses at the gene ends were 1 base for V and 4 bases for J; bases not matched to a gene: 5. Germline V gives CDR1 MGHRA, CDR2 YSYEKL. CDR3 nucleotides: TGCGCCAGCAGCCAAGTGATGACTAGCGGGAGTTACGAGCAGTACTTC. Translated, it gives CASSQVMTSGSYEQYF.